What follows describes a single T cell receptor beta chain. This entry belongs to a study of blood T cell repertoires in COVID-19. Study in general: Specimens from acute and convalescent COVID-19 originated in the United States, Italy and Spain. Sample material is recorded as cDNA or gDNA derived from T cells, B-cell-depleted T cells, or PBMCs.

Between the trimmed V and J ends, which lost 7 bases and 0 bases, there was a span of 16 bases. The CDR3 spans 16 residues. CDR1 SGHTA and CDR2 FQGNSA come from the germline V gene. Per the study methods: Nucleated cell number was recorded as an estimate derived from reference gene primer amplification. The data were produced by immunoSEQ multiplex PCR, yet TCRdb's version contains in-frame clones alone and is incomplete. V and J calls and clone size are copied from that table; D and trimming were computed from the DNA. The sample gives under 60,000 clones, approximately 92% of which show up once; 6.5% is in the top ten.

The sequence came from a man aged 45 to 65 with active COVID-19. Material for sequencing was peripheral blood. This sequence joins TRBV7-2 and TRBJ1-3; possibly TRBD1 for D (5 bases). CDR3 protein: CASTLEAGPSGNTIYF. CDR3 nucleotide sequence: TGTGCCAGCACCCTTGAGGCAGGGCCCTCTGGAAACACCATATATTTT.